These 21 T cell receptor beta chains came from one sample sequenced in a study of metastatic and nonmetastatic thyroid tumors. TCRdb re-processed the PCR reads through MiXCR. The repertoire holds approximately 44,000 clones, more than 25% seen once, with approximately 9.8% in the top ten. No patient received treatment before thyroid surgery. Input material: blood. These receptors all stem from a male donor with papillary thyroid cancer or a benign thyroid nodule (not recorded which). Some clones in this sample may be carry-over from other donors' samples.

The chain uses TRBV18 and TRBJ2-3; tentative D call: TRBD1 (5 bases). Per germline, CDR1 KGHSH and CDR2 LQKENI. The CDR3 runs to 15 residues. The ends were cut back, 2 bases at V and 2 bases at J, with 11 bases in the middle. The CDR3 here is CASSPGAGNTDTQYF. The CDR3 DNA is TGTGCCAGCTCACCAGGGGCAGGGAACACAGATACGCAGTATTTT.

This clone was detected many times. This rearrangement joins TRBV24-1 to TRBJ2-5; 13 bases agree with TRBD2. Germline V gene data show CDR1 as KGHDR and CDR2 as SFDVKD. The CDR3 is made up of 15 amino acids. Losses at the gene ends were 4 bases for V and 7 bases for J; bases not matched to a gene: 5. The CDR3 sequence is CATSDRTSGGGTQYF. The CDR3 DNA follows: TGTGCCACCAGTGACCGGACTAGCGGGGGAGGGACCCAGTACTTC.

The table lists this clone with many counts. Here the CDR3 DNA reads TGTGCCAGCAGACTCCTAGCGGGAGGGCCTGAAGGCTCCTACAATGAGCAGTTCTTC. Residues: CASRLLAGGPEGSYNEQFF. V is TRBV6-5 and J is TRBJ2-1; 12 bases line up with TRBD2. V shed 6 bases and J 0 bases; nucleotides not matched to a gene: 12. This CDR3 region has 19 residues. Germline loops: CDR1 MNHEY, CDR2 SVGAGI.

Many counts were recorded for this clone. The chain carries TRBV19 and TRBJ1-5; D is uncertain. The germline V gene encodes CDR1 LNHDA and CDR2 SQIVND (reference sequence). Between the trimmed V and J ends, which lost 5 bases and 3 bases, there was a span of 8 bases. This CDR3 region has 13 residues. The CDR3 DNA sequence: TGTGCCAGTAGTTACAGCATCAATCAGCCCCAGCATTTT. This codes for CASSYSINQPQHF.

Note on this clone: One end of the junction varies from germline; a read error may be responsible. The identical CDR3 is also encoded by other nucleotide sequences in the sample. The J gene is TRBJ2-3, the V gene TRBV7-8; tentative D call: TRBD2 (6 bases). The CDR3 contains 16 residues. The germline gives CDR1 SGHVS, CDR2 FQNEAQ. As DNA, the CDR3 is TGTGCCAGCAGCTTAGGTGTCAGAGCGGGTACCGATACTCAGTATTTT. This gives the protein CASSLGVRAGTDTQYF.

This clone was seen ten or more times. The chain employs TRBV12-3 or TRBV12-4 and TRBJ1-2; 8 nucleotides align to TRBD1. This CDR3 is built from 14 residues. With V trimmed by 6 bases and J by 8 bases, 11 bases remained unmatched. CDR3 sequence reads: CASSRGQGADGYTF. The CDR3, as DNA: TGTGCCAGCAGCCGTGGACAGGGAGCGGACGGCTACACCTTC.

This clone was recorded many times. A read error may be the cause here, since a much bigger clone is one base away. The chain has TRBV6-1 and TRBJ2-5; D remains unclear. The CDR3 is 13 amino acids. Germline V gene sequence: CDR1 MNHNS, CDR2 SASEGT. CDR3 sequence: CACSKTLQETQYF. CDR3 sequence (DNA): TGTGCCTGCAGTAAGACCCTCCAAGAGACCCAGTACTTC.

This clone was recorded many times. The rearrangement uses TRBV6-1 and TRBJ2-3, with TRBD2 matching 14 bases. CDR1 is MNHNS, CDR2 SASEGT, per germline. This CDR3 comprises 15 residues. Trimming removed 7 bases from V and 5 bases from J; junction bases left unmatched: 5. For the CDR3, the DNA is TGTGCCAGCACTCCGGGACTAGCGGGAGTAGATACGCAGTATTTT. Translating it yields CASTPGLAGVDTQYF.

There are many counts of this clone. The chain joins TRBV18 to TRBJ2-7; TRBD1 matches at 8 bases. This CDR3 has 16 amino acids. The trim removed 2 bases at V and 5 bases at J, leaving 11 bases unmatched. CDR1 and CDR2 from the germline V gene are KGHSH and LQKENI. The CDR3 sequence is CASSPKGTGKADEQYF. Written as DNA, the CDR3 is TGTGCCAGCTCACCAAAGGGGACAGGTAAAGCGGACGAGCAGTACTTC. The full variable domain, in which reference TRBV18 and TRBJ2-7 provide the parts outside the CDR3, is NAGVMQNPRHLVRRRGQEARLRCSPMKGHSHVYWYRQLPEEGLKFMVYLQKENIIDESGMPKERFSAEFPKEGPSILRIQQVVRGDSAAYFCASSPKGTGKADEQYFGPGTRLTVT.

On this clone: One end of the junction varies from germline; a read error may be responsible. V is TRBV6-2 or TRBV6-3 and J is TRBJ1-5; D not certain. Germline loops: CDR1 MNHEY, CDR2 SVGEGT. This CDR3 has 13 residues. In nucleotides, the CDR3 is TGTGCCAGCAGTTTCTCGGGGTCTCAGCCCCATCATTTT. Translation gives CASSFSGSQPHHF.

This clone was picked up many times. The chain uses TRBV2 and TRBJ1-1, with no clear D. This CDR3 is 14 amino acids long. CDR1 and CDR2 (germline): SNHLY, FYNNEI. Trimming shortened V by 5 bases and J by 3 bases, and 13 bases separated the two germline ends. The CDR3 bases are TGTGCCAGCAGTAAGTCCAGCGGAGACACTGAAGCTTTCTTT. Translating it yields CASSKSSGDTEAFF.

This clone was observed many times. A read error may be the cause here, since a much bigger clone is one base away. In the same sample, other DNA sequences code for this CDR3. The rearrangement links TRBV6-1 to TRBJ2-7; TRBD2 matches 7 bases. After removal of 9 bases from V and 0 bases from J, the junction contained 2 bases not matched to a gene. Germline V lookup: CDR1 MNHNS, CDR2 SASEGT. The CDR3 contains 12 residues. CDR3: CASRGSSYEQYF. The CDR3 DNA follows: TGTGCCAGTCGCGGGAGCTCCTACGAGCAGTACTTC.

For this clone: This is likely a read error, given that the CDR3 carries no conserved phenylalanine or tryptophan at its end. It is unclear where the CDR3 begins or ends on the DNA, so no DNA is shown, and the CDR3 is as TCRdb lists it. V and J are TRBV20-1 and TRBJ2-6. Both ends counted, the CDR3 spans 8 residues. Germline-derived CDR1 and CDR2 are DFQATT and SNEGSKA (reference sequence). This chain's CDR3 is CSAPSVTS.

Comment on this clone: The junction departs from the called germline gene at one end, perhaps through a read error. V is TRBV2 and J is TRBJ2-1, with D uncertain. The CDR3 spans 15 residues. Germline CDR1 reads SNHLY; CDR2 reads FYNNEI. This CDR3 reads CASKACGVTYTEQFF. CDR3 DNA: TGTGCCAGCAAGGCCTGTGGAGTCACCTACACTGAGCAGTTCTTC.

The table lists this clone with a few counts. The junction differs from germline at one of its ends, possibly a read error. The chain is built from TRBV28 and TRBJ2-3, with D perhaps TRBD2 (5 bases). The CDR3 length is 17 residues. Germline V gene sequence: CDR1 MDHEN, CDR2 SYDVKM. The CDR3 here is CASQGIRNSEGSDTQYF. CDR3 DNA sequence: TGTGCCAGCCAAGGGATCCGAAACAGTGAGGGTTCAGATACTCAGTATTTT.

This clone showed up many times. This chain links TRBV29-1 with TRBJ1-6, with 7 bases matching TRBD1. This CDR3 spans 13 amino acids. Looked up from germline, CDR1 is SQVTM and CDR2 is ANQGSEA. J was trimmed by 7 bases and V by 5 bases; bases with no gene match: 5. The CDR3 here is CSVKTGQNSPLHF. CDR3 bases: TGCAGCGTTAAAACGGGACAGAATTCACCCCTCCACTTT.

Regarding this clone: Since the CDR3 does not end with the conserved phenylalanine or tryptophan, this likely comes from a read error. The limits of the CDR3 on the DNA are not certain, so only TCRdb's listed CDR3 is given. The genes are TRBV5-4 and TRBJ2-7; the D call of TRBD2 is as the table states it, not checked on the DNA. The CDR3 extends over 16 residues, inclusive of both ends. Per the germline V gene, CDR1 is SGHNT and CDR2 is YYREEE (reference sequence). The CDR3: CASRGGLAGNSDEKYL.

This clone showed up just a few times. The chain combines TRBV19 with TRBJ1-2; D is uncertain. The V gene's germline CDR1 is LNHDA and CDR2 SQIVND (reference sequence). The CDR3 has 13 residues. CDR3 bases: TGTGTCAATAGAAAAACGGGCTCCGGACGCTACACCTTC. Its protein product is CVNRKTGSGRYTF.

This clone was seen more than once but under ten times. J is TRBJ2-1 and V is TRBV11-2, with D maybe TRBD2 (5 bases). V was clipped by 0 bases and J by 0 bases, with 9 bases between them. Per germline, CDR1 SGHAT and CDR2 FQNNGV. The CDR3 has 16 residues. CDR3 coding DNA: TGTGCCAGCAGCTTAGAATCTACTAGCTCCTACAATGAGCAGTTCTTC. Encoded protein: CASSLESTSSYNEQFF.

Only a few counts were recorded for this clone. The chain couples TRBV6-2 or TRBV6-3 to TRBJ2-2; no clear D gene. CDR1 is MNHEY, CDR2 SVGEGT, per germline. Trimming took off 5 bases at V and 5 bases at J, with 15 bases between the two ends. The CDR3 spans 15 residues. CDR3 DNA: TGTGCCAGCAGTCCTGGTTCAGATACTACCGGGGAGCTGTTTTTT. It is translated as CASSPGSDTTGELFF.

This clone has just a few counts. The chain uses TRBV6-4 and TRBJ2-2; perhaps TRBD1 as D (6 bases). The CDR3 sequence is 14 residues long. Deletions cut 5 bases from V and 10 bases from J, with 17 bases between. Germline V gene sequence: CDR1 MRHNA, CDR2 SNTAGT. The chain's CDR3 is CASSYSQGPVELFF. In DNA, the CDR3 is TGTGCCAGCAGTTATTCACAGGGACCCGTGGAGCTGTTTTTT.